Listed here are 11 T cell receptor beta chains from one sample, sequenced in a study of regulatory T cells in long-lasting Graves disease. Time point reported: newly diagnosed GD, antithyroid drugs for less than 3 months. After RNA was extracted from PBMCs, the TCR library was made from it. To make TCR beta libraries, researchers used iRepertoire HTBI primers and Arm-PCR of CDR3 regions. TCRdb reanalysed the multiplex PCR reads using MiXCR and keeps one entry per CDR3 protein. The sample has hundreds of thousands of distinct CDR3 sequences; less than 15% are singletons. In addition, the sample was reused for a study of T cells in Graves' hyperthyroidism and ophthalmopathy.

Material: peripheral blood mononuclear cells (PBMCs), obtained at new diagnosis, from a patient treated with antithyroid drugs. These receptors came from a man between 25 and 39 years old with Graves disease.

This clonotype was recorded at least ten times. V gene TRBV10-1 combines with J gene TRBJ2-1; possibly TRBD2 for D (6 bases). CDR1 WNHNN and CDR2 SYGVQD come from the germline V gene (reference sequence). The V end was cut by 4 bases, the J end by 9 bases, with 10 bases between. The CDR3 loop spans 12 amino acids. The CDR3 protein is CASSGGVGEQFF. CDR3 nucleotides: TGCGCCAGCAGTGGCGGGGTGGGTGAGCAGTTCTTC.

The chain joins TRBV5-4 to TRBJ2-1, with TRBD2 matching 7 bases. CDR3 length equals 13 residues. Trimming at V came to 6 bases and at J to 9 bases, leaving 9 bases not matched to a gene. Germline V gene data show CDR1 as SGHNT and CDR2 as YYREEE (reference sequence). The CDR3 protein is CASNPNPGGEQFF. The CDR3 DNA is TGTGCCAGCAACCCCAATCCGGGGGGTGAGCAGTTCTTC. Full variable domain (outside the CDR3, taken from reference TRBV5-4 and TRBJ2-1): ETGVTQSPTHLIKTRGQQVTLRCSSQSGHNTVSWYQQALGQGPQFIFQYYREEENGRGNFPPRFSGLQFPNYSSELNVNALELDDSALYLCASNPNPGGEQFFGPGTRLTVL.

This clonotype was picked up many times. J is TRBJ1-1 and V is TRBV5-1, with 10 bases aligning to TRBD1. Per germline, CDR1 SGHRS and CDR2 YFSETQ. The CDR3 extends over 14 amino acids. After removal of 2 bases from V and 6 bases from J, the junction contained 4 bases not matched to a gene. The CDR3 sequence is CASSFGTGVAEAFF. The CDR3 DNA follows: TGCGCCAGCAGCTTTGGGACAGGGGTCGCTGAAGCTTTCTTT. The full variable domain, completed using reference TRBV5-1 and TRBJ1-1, is KAGVTQTPRYLIKTRGQQVTLSCSPISGHRSVSWYQQTPGQGLQFLFEYFSETQRNKGNFPGRFSGRQFSNSRSEMNVSTLELGDSALYLCASSFGTGVAEAFFGQGTRLTVV.

This clonotype was detected ten times or more. The chain joins TRBV12-3 or TRBV12-4 to TRBJ2-5; 9 positions match TRBD2. With V trimmed by 3 bases and J by 4 bases, 15 bases remained unmatched. The CDR3 has 18 amino acids. CDR3 nucleotide sequence: TGTGCCAGCAGTTTTTTCCCCCTGACTAGCGGTTTAGGAGAGACCCAGTACTTC. The encoded protein is CASSFFPLTSGLGETQYF.

This clonotype was detected ten times or more. The J gene is TRBJ2-5, the V gene TRBV12-5; 8 bases align to TRBD1. After removal of 2 bases from V and 3 bases from J, the junction contained 8 bases not matched to a gene. Germline-derived CDR1 and CDR2 are LGHNT and FRNRAP. The CDR3 runs 16 residues. Written as DNA, the CDR3 is TGTGCTAGTGGTTTGCACCAGGGGGCTTTAGAAGAGACCCAGTACTTC. This translates into CASGLHQGALEETQYF.

This clonotype was counted only a few times. This chain links TRBV9 with TRBJ2-3; perhaps D is TRBD1 or TRBD2 (5 bases each). The CDR3 has 15 amino acids. Trimming removed 3 bases at V and 6 bases at J, with 17 bases between. CDR1 is SGDLS, CDR2 YYNGEE, per germline. The CDR3 DNA reads TGTGCCAGCAGCGGGGCCGGGACCCCCGGGGATACGCAGTATTTT. Translation: CASSGAGTPGDTQYF.

The chain links TRBV5-1 to TRBJ1-3; possibly TRBD1 for D (5 bases). CDR3 size: 16 residues. V dropped 0 bases and J dropped 0 bases, with 10 bases sitting between them. The germline CDR1 and CDR2 sequences are SGHRS and YFSETQ. The CDR3 here is CASSLGGTGSGNTIYF. The CDR3 DNA reads TGCGCCAGCAGCTTGGGGGGGACCGGCTCTGGAAACACCATATATTTT.

For this clonotype: A much more abundant neighbour one base away suggests this may be a read error. V gene TRBV27 combines with J gene TRBJ1-1, with D tentatively TRBD1 (5 bases). The CDR3 is 13 amino acids. The germline gives CDR1 MNHEY, CDR2 SMNVEV (reference sequence). With 6 bases removed from V and 5 bases from J, the gap between germline ends came to 13 bases. The CDR3 spells CASSGIGETEAFF. Here the CDR3 DNA reads TGTGCCAGCAGCGGGATAGGGGAGACTGAAGCTTTCTTT.

This clonotype was seen repeatedly, ten times or more. The rearrangement uses TRBV28 and TRBJ1-2; D unclear. Germline CDR1 MDHEN, CDR2 SYDVKM. V was clipped by 3 bases and J by 3 bases, with 11 bases between them. The CDR3 is 14 amino acids. The CDR3 DNA reads TGTGCCAGCAGTTTGACCGCACCCGACTATGGCTACACCTTC. This codes for CASSLTAPDYGYTF.

This clonotype was detected ten times or more. The chain links TRBV30 to TRBJ1-2, with 7 positions matching TRBD1. The junction had 7 bases not matched to a gene; V was cut back by 4 bases and J by 8 bases. The CDR3 has 12 amino acids. In germline, CDR1 is GTSNPN, CDR2 SVGIG (reference sequence). The CDR3 region is CAWTGQLRGYTF. DNA for the CDR3: TGTGCCTGGACGGGACAGCTAAGGGGCTACACCTTC.

The gene calls are TRBV4-2 and TRBJ2-7, with 9 bases that match TRBD1. V was clipped by 2 bases and J by 4 bases; unmatched bases: 6. In germline, CDR1 is LGHNA, CDR2 YNFKEQ. This CDR3 has 15 residues. Written as DNA, the CDR3 is TGTGCCAGCAGCCAACCCGGGACAGGGAGTTACGAGCAGTACTTC. This gives the protein CASSQPGTGSYEQYF.